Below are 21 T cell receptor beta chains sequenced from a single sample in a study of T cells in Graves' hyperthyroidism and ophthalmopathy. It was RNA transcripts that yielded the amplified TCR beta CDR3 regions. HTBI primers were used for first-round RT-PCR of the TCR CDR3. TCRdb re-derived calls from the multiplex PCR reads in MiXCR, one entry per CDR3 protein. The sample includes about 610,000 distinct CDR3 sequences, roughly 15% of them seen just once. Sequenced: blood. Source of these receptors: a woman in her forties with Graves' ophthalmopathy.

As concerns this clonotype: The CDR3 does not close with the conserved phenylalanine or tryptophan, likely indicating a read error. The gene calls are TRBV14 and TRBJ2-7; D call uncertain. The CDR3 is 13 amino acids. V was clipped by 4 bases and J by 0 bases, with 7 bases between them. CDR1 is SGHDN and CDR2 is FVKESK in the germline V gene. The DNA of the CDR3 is TGTGCCAGCAGCCCCGTAAGCTCCTACGAGCAGTACCTC. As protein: CASSPVSSYEQYL.

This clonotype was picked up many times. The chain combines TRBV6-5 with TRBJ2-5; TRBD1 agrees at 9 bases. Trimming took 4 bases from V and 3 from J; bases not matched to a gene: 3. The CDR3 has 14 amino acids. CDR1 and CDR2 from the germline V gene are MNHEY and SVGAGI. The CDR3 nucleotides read TGTGCCAGCAGTTTGACAGGGGGGAAAGAGACCCAGTACTTC. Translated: CASSLTGGKETQYF.

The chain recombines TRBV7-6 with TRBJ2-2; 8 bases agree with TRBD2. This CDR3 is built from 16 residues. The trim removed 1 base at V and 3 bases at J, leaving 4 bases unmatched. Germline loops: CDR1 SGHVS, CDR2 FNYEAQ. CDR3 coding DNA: TGTGCCAGCAGCTTAGTCGGGGGGGCCGACACCGGGGAGCTGTTTTTT. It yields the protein CASSLVGGADTGELFF.

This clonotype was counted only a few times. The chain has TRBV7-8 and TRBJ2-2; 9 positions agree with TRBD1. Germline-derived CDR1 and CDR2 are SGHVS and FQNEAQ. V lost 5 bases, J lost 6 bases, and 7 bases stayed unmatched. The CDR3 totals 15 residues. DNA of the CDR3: TGTGCCAGCAGCCCCCGGGACAGGGTATCCGGGGAGCTGTTTTTT. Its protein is CASSPRDRVSGELFF.

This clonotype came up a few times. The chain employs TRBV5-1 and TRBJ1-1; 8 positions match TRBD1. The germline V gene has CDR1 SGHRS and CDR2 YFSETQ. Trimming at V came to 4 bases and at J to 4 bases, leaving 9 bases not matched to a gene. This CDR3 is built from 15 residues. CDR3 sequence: CASSPQTGVVTEAFF. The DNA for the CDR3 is TGCGCCAGCAGCCCCCAGACAGGGGTGGTCACTGAAGCTTTCTTT. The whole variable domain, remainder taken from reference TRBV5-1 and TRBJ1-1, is KAGVTQTPRYLIKTRGQQVTLSCSPISGHRSVSWYQQTPGQGLQFLFEYFSETQRNKGNFPGRFSGRQFSNSRSEMNVSTLELGDSALYLCASSPQTGVVTEAFFGQGTRLTVV.

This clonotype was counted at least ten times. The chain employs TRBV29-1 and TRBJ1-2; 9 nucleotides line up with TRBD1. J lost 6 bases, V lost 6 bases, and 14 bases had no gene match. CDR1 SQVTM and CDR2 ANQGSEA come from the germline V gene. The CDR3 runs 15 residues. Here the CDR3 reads CSVLQPSGQGNGYTF. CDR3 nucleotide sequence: TGCAGCGTATTACAGCCCTCGGGACAGGGTAATGGCTACACCTTC.

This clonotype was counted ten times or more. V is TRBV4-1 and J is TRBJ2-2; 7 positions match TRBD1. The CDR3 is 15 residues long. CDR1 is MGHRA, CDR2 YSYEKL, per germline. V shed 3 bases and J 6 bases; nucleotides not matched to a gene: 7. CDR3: CASSQDPGGAGELFF. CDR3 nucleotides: TGCGCCAGCAGCCAGGATCCAGGGGGTGCCGGGGAGCTGTTTTTT.

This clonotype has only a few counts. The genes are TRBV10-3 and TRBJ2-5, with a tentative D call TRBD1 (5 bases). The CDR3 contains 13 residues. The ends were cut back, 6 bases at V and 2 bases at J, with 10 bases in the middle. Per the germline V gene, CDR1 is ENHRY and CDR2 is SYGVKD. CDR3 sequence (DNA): TGTGCCATCAGGGTACAGGCACAAGAGACCCAGTACTTC. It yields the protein CAIRVQAQETQYF.

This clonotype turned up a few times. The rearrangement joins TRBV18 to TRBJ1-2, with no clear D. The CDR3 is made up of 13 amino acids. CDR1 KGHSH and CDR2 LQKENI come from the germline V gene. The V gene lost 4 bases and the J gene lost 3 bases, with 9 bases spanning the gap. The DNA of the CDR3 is TGTGCCAGCTCACGAGGGTCCGACTATGGCTACACCTTC. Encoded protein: CASSRGSDYGYTF.

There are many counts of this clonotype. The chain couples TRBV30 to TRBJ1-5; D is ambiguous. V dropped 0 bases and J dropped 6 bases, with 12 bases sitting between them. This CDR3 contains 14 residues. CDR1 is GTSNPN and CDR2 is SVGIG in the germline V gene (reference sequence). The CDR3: CAWSVPEIFQPQHF. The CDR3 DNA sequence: TGTGCCTGGAGTGTCCCGGAGATTTTTCAGCCCCAGCATTTT.

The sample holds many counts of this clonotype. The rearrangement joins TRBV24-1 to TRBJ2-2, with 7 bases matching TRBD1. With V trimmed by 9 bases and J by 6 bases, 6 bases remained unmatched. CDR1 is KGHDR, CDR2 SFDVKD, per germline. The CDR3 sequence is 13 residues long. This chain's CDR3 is CATSDRSSGELFF. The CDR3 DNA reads TGTGCCACCTCGGACAGGTCGTCCGGGGAGCTGTTTTTT.

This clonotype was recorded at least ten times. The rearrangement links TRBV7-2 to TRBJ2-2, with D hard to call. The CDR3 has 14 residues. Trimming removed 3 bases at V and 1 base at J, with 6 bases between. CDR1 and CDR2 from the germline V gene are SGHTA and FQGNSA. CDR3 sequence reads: CASSFVQNTGELFF. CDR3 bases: TGTGCCAGCAGCTTTGTCCAGAACACCGGGGAGCTGTTTTTT.

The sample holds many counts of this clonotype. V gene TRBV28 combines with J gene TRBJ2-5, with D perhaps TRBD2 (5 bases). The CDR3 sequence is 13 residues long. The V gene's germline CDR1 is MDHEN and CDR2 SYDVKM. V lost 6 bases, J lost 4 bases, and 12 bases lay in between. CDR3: CASREVSRETQYF. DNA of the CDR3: TGTGCCAGCAGGGAGGTTAGCCGAGAGACCCAGTACTTC.

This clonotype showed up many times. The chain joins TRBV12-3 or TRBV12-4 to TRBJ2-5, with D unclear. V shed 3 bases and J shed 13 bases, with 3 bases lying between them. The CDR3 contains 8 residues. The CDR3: CASSFGYF. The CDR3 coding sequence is TGTGCCAGCAGTTTTGGGTACTTC.

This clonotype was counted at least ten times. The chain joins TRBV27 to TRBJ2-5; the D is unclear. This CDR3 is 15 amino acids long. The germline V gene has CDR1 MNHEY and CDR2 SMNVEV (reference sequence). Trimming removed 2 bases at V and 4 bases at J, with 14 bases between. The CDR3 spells CASSLALGSRETQYF. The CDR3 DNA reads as TGTGCCAGCAGTTTAGCCTTGGGGTCGAGAGAGACCCAGTACTTC.

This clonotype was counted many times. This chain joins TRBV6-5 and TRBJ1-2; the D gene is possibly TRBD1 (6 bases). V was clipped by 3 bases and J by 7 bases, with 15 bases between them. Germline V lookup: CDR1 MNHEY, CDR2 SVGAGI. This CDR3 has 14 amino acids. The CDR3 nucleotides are TGTGCCAGCAGTTATGATCAGGGGCTGGGTGGCTACACCTTC. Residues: CASSYDQGLGGYTF.

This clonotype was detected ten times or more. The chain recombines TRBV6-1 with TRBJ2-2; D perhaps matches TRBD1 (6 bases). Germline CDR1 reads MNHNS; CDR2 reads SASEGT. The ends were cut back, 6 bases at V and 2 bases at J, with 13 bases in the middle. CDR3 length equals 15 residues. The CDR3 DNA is TGTGCCAGCAGGGCTAGACAGGATAACACCGGGGAGCTGTTTTTT. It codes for CASRARQDNTGELFF.

The CDR3 region is CASSQGQGSETQYF. Written as DNA, the CDR3 is TGCGCCAGCAGCCAAGGACAGGGAAGCGAGACCCAGTACTTC. The chain uses TRBV4-3 and TRBJ2-5; 7 bases map to TRBD1. The CDR3 runs 14 residues. Germline V gives CDR1 LGHNA, CDR2 YSLEER. V was clipped by 1 base and J by 5 bases; unmatched bases: 4.

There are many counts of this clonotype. The CDR3 is CASSGTGGAETQYF. In nucleotides, the CDR3 is TGTGCCAGCAGTGGGACAGGGGGCGCGGAGACCCAGTACTTC. This chain links TRBV2 with TRBJ2-5; 11 bases match TRBD1. The CDR3 sequence is 14 residues long. Per germline, CDR1 SNHLY and CDR2 FYNNEI. J was trimmed by 5 bases and V by 4 bases; bases with no gene match: 3. The entire variable domain, with the rest obtained from reference TRBV2 and TRBJ2-5, is as follows: EPEVTQTPSHQVTQMGQEVILRCVPISNHLYFYWYRQILGQKVEFLVSFYNNEISEKSEIFDDQFSVERPDGSNFTLKIRSTKLEDSAMYFCASSGTGGAETQYFGPGTRLLVL.

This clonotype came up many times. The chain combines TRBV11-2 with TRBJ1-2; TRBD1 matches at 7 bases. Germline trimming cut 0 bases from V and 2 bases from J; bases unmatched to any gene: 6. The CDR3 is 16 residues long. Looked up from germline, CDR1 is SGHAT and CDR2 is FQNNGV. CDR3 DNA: TGTGCCAGCAGCTTAGAGCCACAGGGGTTCAACTATGGCTACACCTTC. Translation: CASSLEPQGFNYGYTF.

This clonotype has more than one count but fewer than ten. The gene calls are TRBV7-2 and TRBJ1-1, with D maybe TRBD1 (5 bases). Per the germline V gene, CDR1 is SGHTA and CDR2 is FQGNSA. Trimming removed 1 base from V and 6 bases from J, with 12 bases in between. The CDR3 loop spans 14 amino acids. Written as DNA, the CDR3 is TGTGCCAGCAGCTTAGAAGATTGGGGACCTGAAGCTTTCTTT. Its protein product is CASSLEDWGPEAFF.